This T cell receptor beta chain was sequenced for a study of regulatory T cells in long-lasting Graves disease. Whole-study results and caveats: There was favoring of TRBV28, TRBJ1-2 and TRBJ2-5 in persistent disease.

This clonotype was counted ten times or more. Its antigen remains unidentified. Relying on iRepertoire HTBI primers and Arm-PCR of CDR3 regions, the team built TCR beta libraries. Authors' processing steps: Identification of gene segments yielded around 64 TRBV and more than eleven TRBJ across samples. MiXCR, run by TCRdb on the multiplex PCR reads, gives a single entry per CDR3 protein. TCRdb, not the original authors, processed these V and J calls. The data hold some 460,000 distinct CDR3 sequences, with 15% to 20% observed a single time. Specified time point: newly diagnosed GD, antithyroid drugs for less than 3 months. From PBMCs, RNA was extracted and then used to make the TCR library. The CDR3 spans 16 residues. Germline CDR1 and CDR2: LGHDT and YNNKEL (reference sequence). J was trimmed by 6 bases and V by 1 base; bases with no gene match: 6. The data also belong to a second study, concerning T cells in Graves' hyperthyroidism and ophthalmopathy. That source reports: HTBI primers were used for first-round RT-PCR of the TCR CDR3. Blood also showed most of the thyroid clonotypes that were expanded above 0.001.

The clonotype was recovered from a man aged 35-49 years with Graves disease. The chain combines TRBV3-1 with TRBJ2-7; 13 nucleotides align to TRBD2. The starting material was peripheral blood mononuclear cells (PBMCs), obtained at new diagnosis, from a patient treated with antithyroid drugs. The CDR3 spells CASSQVWTSGRSEQYF. The CDR3 DNA sequence: TGTGCCAGCAGCCAAGTATGGACTAGCGGGAGAAGCGAGCAGTACTTC.